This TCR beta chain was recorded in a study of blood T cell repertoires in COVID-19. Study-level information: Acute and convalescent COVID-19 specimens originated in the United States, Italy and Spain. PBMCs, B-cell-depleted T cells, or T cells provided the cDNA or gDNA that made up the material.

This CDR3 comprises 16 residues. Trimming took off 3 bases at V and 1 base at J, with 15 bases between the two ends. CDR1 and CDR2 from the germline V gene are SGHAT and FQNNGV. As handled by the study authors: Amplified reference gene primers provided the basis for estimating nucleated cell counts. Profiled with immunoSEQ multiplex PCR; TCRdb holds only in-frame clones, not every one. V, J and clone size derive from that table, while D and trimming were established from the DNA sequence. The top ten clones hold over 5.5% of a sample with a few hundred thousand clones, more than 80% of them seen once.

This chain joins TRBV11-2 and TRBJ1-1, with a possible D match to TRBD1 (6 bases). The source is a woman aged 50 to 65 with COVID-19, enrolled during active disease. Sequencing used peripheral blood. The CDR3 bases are TGTGCCAGCAGCTTGGTTCAGGGGATAAGGAACACTGAAGCTTTCTTT. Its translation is CASSLVQGIRNTEAFF.